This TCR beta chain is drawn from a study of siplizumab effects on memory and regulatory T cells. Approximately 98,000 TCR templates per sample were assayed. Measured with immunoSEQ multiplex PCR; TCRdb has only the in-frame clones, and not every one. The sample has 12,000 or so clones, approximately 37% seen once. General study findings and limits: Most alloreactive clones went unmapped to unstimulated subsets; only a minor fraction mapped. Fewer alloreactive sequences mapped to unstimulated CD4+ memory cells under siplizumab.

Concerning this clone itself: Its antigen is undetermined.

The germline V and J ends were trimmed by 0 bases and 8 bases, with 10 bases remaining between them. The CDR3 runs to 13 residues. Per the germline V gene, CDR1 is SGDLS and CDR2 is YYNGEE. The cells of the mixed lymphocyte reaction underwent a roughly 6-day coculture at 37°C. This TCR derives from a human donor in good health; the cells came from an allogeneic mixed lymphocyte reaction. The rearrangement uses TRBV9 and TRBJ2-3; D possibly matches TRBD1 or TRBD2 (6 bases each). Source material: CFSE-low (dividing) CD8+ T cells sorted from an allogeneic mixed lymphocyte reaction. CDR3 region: CASSVAGGVTQYF. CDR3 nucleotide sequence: TGTGCCAGCAGCGTAGCCGGGGGCGTTACGCAGTATTTT.